This T cell receptor beta chain was sequenced in a study of response to subunit inactivated influenza vaccine. From the RT-PCR reads, TCRdb called clonotypes with MiXCR, one entry per CDR3 protein. The table lists about 650,000 distinct CDR3 sequences, approximately 14% of them singletons. Germline CDR1 and CDR2: KGHSH and LQKENI. The CDR3 spans 16 residues. The V end was cut by 0 bases, the J end by 6 bases, with 15 bases between. This TCR derives from a man between 45 and 60 years old who received an inactivated influenza vaccine. The V gene is TRBV18, the J gene TRBJ2-1, with D perhaps TRBD1 (6 bases). The specimen comprised PBMCs from blood, sampled roughly 13 days after vaccination. In DNA, the CDR3 is TGTGCCAGCTCACCACCGAACGGGCAGGGGTTCAATGAGCAGTTCTTC. Encoded protein: CASSPPNGQGFNEQFF.